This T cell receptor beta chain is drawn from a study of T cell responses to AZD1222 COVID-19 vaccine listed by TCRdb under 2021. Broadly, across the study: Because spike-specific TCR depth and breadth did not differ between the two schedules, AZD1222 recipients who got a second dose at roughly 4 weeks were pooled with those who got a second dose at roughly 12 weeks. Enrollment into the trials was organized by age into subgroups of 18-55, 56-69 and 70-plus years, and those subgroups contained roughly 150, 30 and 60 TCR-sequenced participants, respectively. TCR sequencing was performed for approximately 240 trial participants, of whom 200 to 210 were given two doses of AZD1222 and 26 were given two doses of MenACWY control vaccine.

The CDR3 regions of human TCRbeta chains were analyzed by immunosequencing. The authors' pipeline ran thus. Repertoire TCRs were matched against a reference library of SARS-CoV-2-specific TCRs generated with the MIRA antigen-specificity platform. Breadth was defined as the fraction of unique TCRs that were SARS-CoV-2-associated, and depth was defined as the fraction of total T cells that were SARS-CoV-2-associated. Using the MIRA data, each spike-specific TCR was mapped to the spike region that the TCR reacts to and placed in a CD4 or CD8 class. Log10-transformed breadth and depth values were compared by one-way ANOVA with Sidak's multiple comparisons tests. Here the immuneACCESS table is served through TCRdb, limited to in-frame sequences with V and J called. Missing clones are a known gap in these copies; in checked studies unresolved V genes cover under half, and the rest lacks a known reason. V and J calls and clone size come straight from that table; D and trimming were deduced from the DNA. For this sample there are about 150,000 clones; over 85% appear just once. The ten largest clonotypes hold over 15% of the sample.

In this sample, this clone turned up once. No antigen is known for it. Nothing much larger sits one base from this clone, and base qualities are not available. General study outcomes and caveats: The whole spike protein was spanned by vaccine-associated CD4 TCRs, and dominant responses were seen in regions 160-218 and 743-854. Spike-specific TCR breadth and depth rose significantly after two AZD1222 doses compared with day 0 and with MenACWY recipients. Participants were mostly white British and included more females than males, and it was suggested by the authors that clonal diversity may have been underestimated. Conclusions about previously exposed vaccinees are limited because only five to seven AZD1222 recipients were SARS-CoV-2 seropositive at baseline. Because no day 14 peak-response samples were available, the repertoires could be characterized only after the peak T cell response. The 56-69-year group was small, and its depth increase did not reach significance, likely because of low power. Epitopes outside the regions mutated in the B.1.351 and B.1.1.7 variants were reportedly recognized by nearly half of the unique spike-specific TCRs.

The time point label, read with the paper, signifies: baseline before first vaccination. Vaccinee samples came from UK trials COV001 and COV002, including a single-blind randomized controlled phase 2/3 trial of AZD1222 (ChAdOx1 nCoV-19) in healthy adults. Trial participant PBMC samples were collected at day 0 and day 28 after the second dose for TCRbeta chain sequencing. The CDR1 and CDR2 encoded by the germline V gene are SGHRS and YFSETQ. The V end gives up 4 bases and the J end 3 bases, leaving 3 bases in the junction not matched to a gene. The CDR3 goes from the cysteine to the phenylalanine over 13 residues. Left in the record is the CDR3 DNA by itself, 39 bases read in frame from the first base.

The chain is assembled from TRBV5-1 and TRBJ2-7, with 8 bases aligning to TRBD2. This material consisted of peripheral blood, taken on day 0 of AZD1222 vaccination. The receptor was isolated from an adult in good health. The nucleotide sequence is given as TGCGCCAGCAGCCCTAGCGGGTACTACGAGCAGTACTTC. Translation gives CASSPSGYYEQYF. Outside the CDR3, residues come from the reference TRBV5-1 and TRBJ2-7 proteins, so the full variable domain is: KAGVTQTPRYLIKTRGQQVTLSCSPISGHRSVSWYQQTPGQGLQFLFEYFSETQRNKGNFPGRFSGRQFSNSRSEMNVSTLELGDSALYLCASSPSGYYEQYFGPGTRLTVT.